This record looks at one TCR beta chain sequence and its context. Its antigen is not yet known. Qualities for individual bases were not recorded, and no much larger clone is one base off. The sample originates from a study of blood T cell repertoires in COVID-19 (dated by TCRdb to about 2020). Broadly, across the study: Collaborator samples came from the United States, Italy and Spain and covered acute and convalescent phases of COVID-19. The material from the prospective study consisted of cDNA or gDNA derived from T cells, B-cell-depleted T cells, or PBMCs. Deeply sampled blood TCRbeta repertoires from subjects exposed to, actively infected with, or recovered from COVID-19 were included in the dataset. The repertoires were released in a freely available public database intended as a resource for research on the immune response to SARS-CoV-2. Samples came from the ongoing ImmuneRACE study (first 160 participants) plus 1,254 subjects from 6 global collaborators. The sample metadata nearly always contained a de-identified subject ID, COVID-19 status, age in years and sex. HLA class I and class II types, where available, came from metadata supplied by the sample provider rather than from assay-based typing.

According to the germline V gene, CDR1 reads SGHDN and CDR2 reads FVKESK. The CDR3 contains 18 residues, cysteine and phenylalanine counted. Only CDR3 DNA is held: 54 bases, read in frame from base 1. Trimming accounts for 1 base at V and 10 bases at J, while the number of junction bases matched to no gene is 13. The immunoSEQ Assay, a bias-controlled multiplex PCR, was used to amplify TCRbeta CDR3 regions from genomic DNA. In the authors' own workflow: Nucleated cell counts per sample were estimated from amplification of reference gene primers within the assay. Sequence reads were collapsed and filtered to measure the absolute abundance of every unique TCRbeta CDR3 rearrangement. For each sample, productive Simpson clonality was calculated by taking the square root of Simpson's diversity index across productive rearrangements. TCRdb provides this immuneACCESS table in a form limited to in-frame rearrangements. Some clones are lacking; in checked studies, under half of them reflect an unresolved V gene, and why the rest are absent is not known. V, J and clone size derive from that table, while D and trimming were established from the DNA sequence. This sample comprises 250,000 to 400,000 clones, roughly 88% of them detected only once. Clones ranked in the top ten supply 1.5% to 2% of the sample.

One collaborating source in Seattle enrolled patients while the patients were actively infected and followed the patients over time throughout the course of disease. The collaborating institutions used their own protocols to collect whole blood in K2EDTA tubes. For TCRbeta analysis, collaborators shipped samples as frozen whole blood, isolated PBMCs, or DNA extracted from either of those sample types. Overall results and qualifications from the work: The quantity of clinical and demographic metadata differed by source and by participant and was supplied without curation.

The source is a woman between 25 and 40 years old with COVID-19, enrolled during active disease. The sequenced material came from peripheral blood. The chain uses TRBV14 and TRBJ1-6; TRBD1 lines up with 10 middle nucleotides. The nucleotides are TGTGCCAGCAGCCAAGGACAGGGGGCAACACTGTTTGGATCACCCCTCCACTTT. Its protein is CASSQGQGATLFGSPLHF. With the portions outside the CDR3 filled from the reference TRBV14 and TRBJ1-6 genes, the complete variable region becomes EAGVTQFPSHSVIEKGQTVTLRCDPISGHDNLYWYRRVMGKEIKFLLHFVKESKQDESGMPNNRFLAERTGGTYSTLKVQPAELEDSGVYFCASSQGQGATLFGSPLHFGNGTRLTVT.